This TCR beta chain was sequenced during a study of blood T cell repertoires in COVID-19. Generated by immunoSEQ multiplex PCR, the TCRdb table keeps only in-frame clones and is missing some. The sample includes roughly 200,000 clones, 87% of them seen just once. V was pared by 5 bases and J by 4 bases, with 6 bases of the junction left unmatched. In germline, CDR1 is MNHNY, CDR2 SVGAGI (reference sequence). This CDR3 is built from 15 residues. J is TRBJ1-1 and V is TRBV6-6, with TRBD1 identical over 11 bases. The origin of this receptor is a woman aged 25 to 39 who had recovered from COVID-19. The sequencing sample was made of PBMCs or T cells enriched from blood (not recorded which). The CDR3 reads CASSLSGTGGTEAFF. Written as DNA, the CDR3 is TGTGCCAGCAGTCTCTCTGGGACAGGGGGCACTGAAGCTTTCTTT.